The clone carrying this T cell receptor beta chain was recorded many times. This CDR3 comprises 16 residues. Germline CDR1 is MNHEY and CDR2 is SMNVEV (reference sequence). The V end was cut by 2 bases, the J end by 1 base, with 11 bases between. These data belong to a study of T cell repertoires in cytomegalovirus infection. Looking at the study overall: In public TCR beta signatures, there were indications of both CMV infection and matching HLA type.

In TCRdb, the reads were re-called with MiXCR into one record per CDR3 protein. The sample consists of 450,000 to 600,000 distinct CDR3 sequences, about 10% of them appearing once. This clonotype was sampled from a human donor in good health (CMV status not recorded). Some clones in this sample may be carry-over from other donors' samples. The sequenced sample was PBMCs. V gene TRBV27 combines with J gene TRBJ2-2; D ambiguous. CDR3 coding DNA: TGTGCCAGCAGTTTACTGCAGGACGGGAACACCGGGGAGCTGTTTTTT. This sequence encodes CASSLLQDGNTGELFF.